Shown below are 9 T cell receptor beta chains from a single sample sequenced in a study of T cells in Graves' hyperthyroidism and ophthalmopathy. Amplified TCR beta CDR3 regions derived from RNA transcripts. TCR CDR3 regions were first amplified by RT-PCR with HTBI primers. TCRdb used MiXCR to reprocess the multiplex PCR reads, holding one entry per CDR3 protein. The sample carries about 600,000 distinct CDR3 sequences, 11% to 15% recorded once. The specimen was blood. The receptors derive from a woman aged 18-30 years with Graves' ophthalmopathy.

This clonotype was counted ten times or more. The chain recombines TRBV6-1 with TRBJ2-3; D might be TRBD1 or TRBD2, each matching 5 bases. Trimming stripped 7 bases from V and 2 bases from J, with 16 bases between. This CDR3 is built from 15 residues. CDR1 MNHNS and CDR2 SASEGT come from the germline V gene. CDR3 in amino acids: CASKLGIGTTDTQYF. DNA of the CDR3: TGTGCCAGCAAACTTGGGATAGGGACCACAGATACGCAGTATTTT.

This clonotype appeared a few times. This chain links TRBV20-1 with TRBJ1-4; no reliable D call. Trimming removed 1 base from V and 3 bases from J, with 12 bases in between. Germline-derived CDR1 and CDR2 are DFQATT and SNEGSKA (reference sequence). CDR3 length: 15 residues. The CDR3 DNA reads TGCAGTGCTAGAGCTCCCGCGGGGTCTAATGAAAAACTGTTTTTT. This translates into CSARAPAGSNEKLFF.

On this clonotype itself: Possible read error: a much larger clone is one base away. CDR3 protein: CASREQGWSTEAFF. Here the CDR3 DNA reads TGTGCCAGCAGGGAACAGGGGTGGAGCACTGAAGCTTTCTTT. The J gene is TRBJ1-1, the V gene TRBV2; 7 positions match TRBD1. The CDR3 loop spans 14 amino acids. Per germline, CDR1 SNHLY and CDR2 FYNNEI. V lost 6 bases and J lost 4; bases outside the gene matches: 8.

This clonotype was found many times. V and J are TRBV2 and TRBJ1-1, with D possibly matching TRBD1 (6 bases). The CDR3 is 14 residues long. CDR1 SNHLY and CDR2 FYNNEI come from the germline V gene. Trimming removed 6 bases at V and 4 bases at J, with 15 bases between. The CDR3 nucleotides read TGTGCCAGCAGGAGCCTACAGGGCAGCACTGAAGCTTTCTTT. Encoded protein: CASRSLQGSTEAFF.

The chain uses TRBV19 and TRBJ2-1; the D gene is possibly TRBD1 (6 bases). This CDR3 is built from 13 residues. Trimming removed 2 bases at V and 5 bases at J, with 7 bases between. The germline V gene encodes CDR1 LNHDA and CDR2 SQIVND (reference sequence). The chain's CDR3 is CASSIPGDNEQFF. The CDR3 DNA sequence: TGTGCCAGTAGTATACCAGGGGACAATGAGCAGTTCTTC.

This clonotype showed up many times. The chain is built from TRBV11-3 and TRBJ1-6, with TRBD1 matching 8 bases. There are 13 residues in the CDR3. The V gene end was trimmed by 1 base and the J gene end by 15 bases; junction bases not matched to a gene: 5. Germline V gene sequence: CDR1 SGHNT, CDR2 YENEEA. CDR3 in DNA: TGTGCCAGCAGCTTAGGTGCGACAGGGGACCTCCACTTT. As protein: CASSLGATGDLHF.

This clonotype was seen at least ten times. The V and J genes are TRBV18 and TRBJ1-1, with D possibly TRBD1 on 5 matching bases. The CDR3 is 15 amino acids. Trimming stripped 3 bases from V and 3 bases from J, with 14 bases between. CDR1 is KGHSH and CDR2 is LQKENI in the germline V gene. CDR3 in DNA: TGTGCCAGCTCACCCCCCCTAGACAGACACACTGAAGCTTTCTTT. Its translation is CASSPPLDRHTEAFF.

The chain is built from TRBV11-2 and TRBJ1-2; D is uncertain. The CDR3 runs 13 residues. The germline CDR1 and CDR2 sequences are SGHAT and FQNNGV. Trimming stripped 0 bases from V and 8 bases from J, with 10 bases between. In DNA form, the CDR3 reads TGTGCCAGCAGCTTAGAGGGCATTGGAGGCTACACCTTC. This translates into CASSLEGIGGYTF. Together with reference TRBV11-2 and TRBJ1-2, the CDR3 gives the full variable domain: EAGVAQSPRYKIIEKRQSVAFWCNPISGHATLYWYQQILGQGPKLLIQFQNNGVVDDSQLPKDRFSAERLKGVDSTLKIQPAKLEDSAVYLCASSLEGIGGYTFGSGTRLTVV.

This clonotype showed up just a few times. The rearrangement uses TRBV3-1 and TRBJ2-1; TRBD2 agrees at 7 bases. This CDR3 is built from 14 residues. The germline gives CDR1 LGHDT, CDR2 YNNKEL (reference sequence). V was clipped by 1 base and J by 7 bases; unmatched bases: 4. The chain's CDR3 is CASSQVGGSNEQFF. The DNA of the CDR3 is TGTGCCAGCAGCCAAGTGGGAGGGAGTAATGAGCAGTTCTTC.